These 19 T cell receptor beta chains came from one sample sequenced in a study of radiotherapy plus CTLA-4 blockade in lung cancer. Clones were sequenced by immunoSEQ multiplex PCR, and TCRdb holds only the in-frame ones, with some missing. The sample holds tens of thousands of clones; approximately 76% are singletons and the top ten take around 3%. The material was peripheral blood, obtained from a patient treated with radiotherapy plus ipilimumab. Receptors were obtained from a human donor with non-small cell lung cancer who had a complete response to radiotherapy plus ipilimumab.

The rearrangement links TRBV19 to TRBJ1-2; 9 positions match TRBD1. Germline trimming cut 6 bases from V and 4 bases from J; bases unmatched to any gene: 12. This CDR3 comprises 16 residues. Per the germline V gene, CDR1 is LNHDA and CDR2 is SQIVND (reference sequence). CDR3 residues: CASRAGQGPGLYGYTF. In DNA form, the CDR3 reads TGTGCCAGTAGGGCGGGACAGGGCCCGGGGCTCTATGGCTACACCTTC.

The chain combines TRBV5-1 with TRBJ2-1; D gene ambiguous. The CDR3 runs 12 residues. V lost 0 bases and J lost 7, with 5 bases in between. Germline CDR1 SGHRS, CDR2 YFSETQ. CDR3 nucleotides: TGCGCCAGCAGCTTGGGGAGTAATGAGCAGTTCTTC. Translated: CASSLGSNEQFF. Full variable domain (missing parts from reference TRBV5-1 and TRBJ2-1): KAGVTQTPRYLIKTRGQQVTLSCSPISGHRSVSWYQQTPGQGLQFLFEYFSETQRNKGNFPGRFSGRQFSNSRSEMNVSTLELGDSALYLCASSLGSNEQFFGPGTRLTVL.

V gene TRBV6-4 combines with J gene TRBJ2-3; 10 bases are shared with TRBD2. The CDR3 is 19 amino acids. Germline V CDR1 and CDR2: MRHNA, SNTAGT. The J segment lost 1 base and the V segment lost 4 bases, leaving 14 bases of the junction unmatched. CDR3 nucleotide sequence: TGTGCCAGCAGTGCCGACGCCCTAGCGGGAGCTGTCCGCACAGATACGCAGTATTTT. Translated: CASSADALAGAVRTDTQYF.

The V and J genes are TRBV13 and TRBJ2-3; the D gene is possibly TRBD2 (5 bases). CDR1 is PRHDT and CDR2 is FYEKMQ in the germline V gene (reference sequence). The CDR3 is 16 amino acids. Trimming shortened V by 4 bases and J by 6 bases, and 20 bases separated the two germline ends. This CDR3 is CASSSGSGSRGDTQYF. CDR3 DNA: TGTGCCAGCAGCTCGGGGTCGGGGTCTCGAGGGGATACGCAGTATTTT.

The gene calls are TRBV28 and TRBJ2-7, with 8 bases that match TRBD1. Germline lookup yields CDR1 MDHEN and CDR2 SYDVKM. This CDR3 region has 16 residues. Losses at the gene ends were 2 bases for V and 6 bases for J; bases not matched to a gene: 12. The CDR3 nucleotides read TGTGCCAGCAGTTTAAATCGAGGGACAGGCGGATCCGAGCAGTACTTC. This gives the protein CASSLNRGTGGSEQYF.

V usage is TRBV9 and J usage is TRBJ2-7; 10 bases match TRBD2. The germline V gene has CDR1 SGDLS and CDR2 YYNGEE. CDR3 length equals 15 residues. V gave up 0 bases and J gave up 3 bases; unmatched junction bases: 3. The chain's CDR3 is CASSVDSGRNYEQYF. DNA for the CDR3: TGTGCCAGCAGCGTAGATAGCGGGAGGAACTACGAGCAGTACTTC.

This clone was counted only a few times. The chain uses TRBV4-3 and TRBJ2-7; 10 bases map to TRBD2. The CDR3 length is 17 residues. Germline values: CDR1 LGHNA, CDR2 YSLEER. V gave up 0 bases and J gave up 0 bases; unmatched junction bases: 5. The CDR3 sequence: CASSQDAPSGGSYEQYF. The CDR3 DNA sequence: TGCGCCAGCAGCCAAGACGCGCCTAGCGGGGGCTCCTACGAGCAGTACTTC.

The chain employs TRBV19 and TRBJ1-1, with D perhaps TRBD1 (6 bases). The CDR3 has 11 residues. CDR1 is LNHDA, CDR2 SQIVND, per germline (reference sequence). V dropped 3 bases and J dropped 11 bases, with 10 bases sitting between them. DNA for the CDR3: TGTGCCAGTAGTATCCACCAGGGGGCTTTCTTT. This translates into CASSIHQGAFF.

The chain employs TRBV30 and TRBJ2-5; a possible D gene is TRBD2 (6 bases). Germline V gene sequence: CDR1 GTSNPN, CDR2 SVGIG (reference sequence). Trimming stripped 0 bases from V and 10 bases from J, with 12 bases between. CDR3 length: 12 amino acids. The CDR3 DNA is TGTGCCTGGAGTGTAGGTGAGGACTACCAGTACTTC. It is translated as CAWSVGEDYQYF.

The chain links TRBV6-1 to TRBJ2-5; D is undetermined. Germline lookup yields CDR1 MNHNS and CDR2 SASEGT. The ends were cut back, 3 bases at V and 5 bases at J, with 10 bases in the middle. The CDR3 covers 13 residues. This chain's CDR3 is CASSDGRRETQYF. The CDR3 bases are TGTGCCAGCAGTGATGGTAGGCGGGAGACCCAGTACTTC.

This sequence joins TRBV4-1 and TRBJ1-5; a weak D match, TRBD1 (5 bases). The germline V gene has CDR1 MGHRA and CDR2 YSYEKL. V was trimmed by 1 base and J by 2 bases, leaving 9 bases between them. There are 15 residues in the CDR3. The CDR3 sequence: CASSQGQSRNQPQHF. CDR3 coding DNA: TGCGCCAGCAGCCAAGGACAGTCTCGCAATCAGCCCCAGCATTTT.

The chain links TRBV13 to TRBJ2-1; tentative D call: TRBD1 (6 bases). Germline loops: CDR1 PRHDT, CDR2 FYEKMQ (reference sequence). There are 16 residues in the CDR3. The germline V and J ends were trimmed by 5 bases and 0 bases, with 14 bases remaining between them. This CDR3 reads CASSKDRYSSYNEQFF. CDR3 nucleotides: TGTGCCAGCAGCAAGGACAGATACAGCTCCTACAATGAGCAGTTCTTC. Full variable domain (remainder filled in from reference TRBV13 and TRBJ2-1): AAGVIQSPRHLIKEKRETATLKCYPIPRHDTVYWYQQGPGQDPQFLISFYEKMQSDKGSIPDRFSAQQFSDYHSELNMSSLELGDSALYFCASSKDRYSSYNEQFFGPGTRLTVL.

The gene calls are TRBV28 and TRBJ2-1; 13 bases are a match to TRBD2. The V and J ends lost 6 bases and 6 bases, in that order; junction bases with no gene match: 5. Germline loops: CDR1 MDHEN, CDR2 SYDVKM. The CDR3 totals 15 residues. In nucleotides, the CDR3 is TGTGCCAGCAGCCCACTAGCGGGAGGGCGCAATGAGCAGTTCTTC. Translating it yields CASSPLAGGRNEQFF.

This clone came up a few times. This rearrangement joins TRBV19 to TRBJ1-2; perhaps TRBD1 as D (6 bases). V was trimmed by 6 bases and J by 3 bases, leaving 14 bases between them. The germline CDR1 and CDR2 sequences are LNHDA and SQIVND (reference sequence). This CDR3 region has 14 residues. The CDR3 bases are TGTGCCAGTAGCGTCCCAGGGGTAGACTATGGCTACACCTTC. Translation gives CASSVPGVDYGYTF.

The chain uses TRBV9 and TRBJ2-1, with D perhaps TRBD2 (5 bases). CDR1 and CDR2 (germline): SGDLS, YYNGEE. Trimming cost V 3 bases and J 5 bases, with 24 bases left between them. This CDR3 comprises 18 residues. CDR3 region: CASSATVPEVVINNEQFF. CDR3 in DNA: TGTGCCAGCAGCGCCACCGTTCCGGAGGTTGTAATAAACAATGAGCAGTTCTTC.

Notes on this clone: One end of the junction does not line up with germline, which may come from a read error. J is TRBJ2-1 and V is TRBV7-3; the D gene is possibly TRBD2 (5 bases). The CDR3 length is 16 residues. Germline-derived CDR1 and CDR2 are SGHTA and FQGTGA. CDR3 DNA: TGTGCCAGCAGCCCAAGGACTCCCGCCTCCTACAATGAGCGGTTCTTC. Amino acids: CASSPRTPASYNERFF.

This clone has a handful of counts. The J gene is TRBJ1-1, the V gene TRBV6-5, with a possible D match to TRBD1 (6 bases). Germline-derived CDR1 and CDR2 are MNHEY and SVGAGI. CDR3 size: 12 residues. Trimming left V 4 bases short and J 7 bases short, with 10 bases between. The CDR3 DNA follows: TGTGCCAGCAGTTGCAGGGGTTGTGAAGCTTTCTTT. This translates into CASSCRGCEAFF.

This clone was seen just once. The V gene is TRBV28, the J gene TRBJ2-7, with TRBD2 matching 7 bases. With V trimmed by 6 bases and J by 5 bases, 13 bases remained unmatched. The germline CDR1 and CDR2 sequences are MDHEN and SYDVKM. CDR3 size: 15 residues. The CDR3 coding sequence is TGTGCCAGCAGCCCCCCCGGGCGGGGGAAAGACGAGCAGTACTTC. Residues: CASSPPGRGKDEQYF.

This rearrangement joins TRBV9 to TRBJ2-4; 11 nucleotides line up with TRBD2. The germline V gene encodes CDR1 SGDLS and CDR2 YYNGEE. V dropped 3 bases and J dropped 9; count of bases not matched to a gene: 20. CDR3 length equals 19 residues. The CDR3 nucleotides are TGTGCCAGCAGCGCGGGGGGGGGTAGCGGGAGGGAGGAAAAGGGCATTCAGTACTTC. Its protein is CASSAGGGSGREEKGIQYF.